The present entry profiles one TCR beta chain with its context. Its target is not known. Clones were read by immunoSEQ multiplex PCR, and TCRdb kept only the in-frame ones, dropping some. This table has approximately 27,000 clones, around 83% appearing once. V was shortened by 5 bases and J by 8 bases, with 13 bases between the two germline ends. Germline V gene data show CDR1 as SNHLY and CDR2 as FYNNEI. The CDR3 runs 13 residues. These data are taken from a study of multiple sclerosis patients with progressive multifocal leukoencephalopathy. The time point was: time of PML onset. PML was confirmed by JC virus DNA in cerebrospinal fluid. T3 blood samples were collected at the time of PML onset. Points from the study as a whole: Whether JC virus or general immunocompromise explains the findings remained unclear. Lower normalized Shannon entropy suggested reduced TRB diversity in most PML patients.

This sequence was found in a woman aged 25-40 years with progressive multifocal leukoencephalopathy. The sample was PBMCs, taken from a patient treated with natalizumab. The V call is TRBV2, the J call TRBJ1-3, with D possibly TRBD1 on 6 matching bases. The CDR3 DNA sequence: TGTGCCAGCAGTCAGGGGTTGATGGACACCATATATTTT. This translates into CASSQGLMDTIYF.